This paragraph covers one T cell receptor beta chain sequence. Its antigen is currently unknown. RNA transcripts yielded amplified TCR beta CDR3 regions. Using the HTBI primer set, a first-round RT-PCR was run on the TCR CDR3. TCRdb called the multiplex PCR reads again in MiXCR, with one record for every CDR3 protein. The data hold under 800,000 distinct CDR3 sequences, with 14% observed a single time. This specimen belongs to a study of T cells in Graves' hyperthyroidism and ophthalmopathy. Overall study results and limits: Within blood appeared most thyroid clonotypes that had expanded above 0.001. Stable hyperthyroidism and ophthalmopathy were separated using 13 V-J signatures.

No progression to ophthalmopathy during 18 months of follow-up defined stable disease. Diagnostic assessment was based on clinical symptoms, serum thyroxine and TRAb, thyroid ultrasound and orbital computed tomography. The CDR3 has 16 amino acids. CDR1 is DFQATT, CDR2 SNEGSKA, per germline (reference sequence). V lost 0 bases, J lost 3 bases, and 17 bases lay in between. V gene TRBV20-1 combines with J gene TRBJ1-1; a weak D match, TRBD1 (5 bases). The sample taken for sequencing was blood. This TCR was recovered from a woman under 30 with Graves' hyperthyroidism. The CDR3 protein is CSARDPARAPDTEAFF. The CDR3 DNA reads TGCAGTGCTAGAGATCCAGCCAGGGCCCCTGACACTGAAGCTTTCTTT.